The TCR beta chain described here comes from a study of memory CD4+ T cells and cytomegalovirus serostatus (dated by TCRdb to between 2018 and 2021). Turning to the overall study: The roughly 35 healthy Belgian adults in the cohort included 9 who were CMV seropositive and roughly 25 who were CMV seronegative. The study sequenced CD4+ memory TCRbeta repertoires of a Belgian cohort with known cytomegalovirus serostatus to replicate a published TCR-based CMV serostatus classifier. Findings and caveats that apply to the study as a whole: The results were interpreted as suggesting that the CMV-associated TCR signature is largely present in the CD4+ memory repertoire. Only CD4+CD45RO+ memory cells were sequenced, unlike the original study, which covered naive and memory CD4+ and CD8+ populations. Among the 150 or so previously reported CMV-associated TCRbeta sequences, some 67 showed up in the CD4+ memory repertoires, with each one found in between one and five individuals. For predicting CMV serostatus, the median bootstrapped AUC was approximately 0.95 using the original framework and less than 0.93 using a US-trained random forest. On the Belgian cohort, the classifier based on the original framework reached a median bootstrapped AUC of 0.95, with a 95% CI of 0.76-1.00.

Single viable CD3+CD4+CD8-CD45RO+ cells were sorted as memory CD4+ T cells on a FACSAria II. CMV serostatus was determined using a Roche Elecsys assay that detects serum IgG against CMV pp150, pp28, p38 and p52. After the samples were thawed, total CD4+ T cells were enriched through positive selection using CD4 magnetic microbeads. Samples originated from another study that specifically interrogated the CD4+ T cell memory repertoire. Peripheral blood mononuclear cells were isolated and cryopreserved following standard operating procedures; serum was stored at -80 °C. The staining relied on CD3-PerCP (BW264/56), CD4-APC (RPA-T4), CD45RO-PE (UCHT1) and CD8-Pacific Orange (3B5) antibodies, and Sytox blue was used to exclude non-viable cells. Points on this clone: No antigen is known for it. Per-base qualities were not stored, and no clone one base away is much larger.

Reading from cysteine to phenylalanine, the CDR3 counts 15 amino acids. The sequence is cut down to CDR3 DNA, 45 bases in frame from base 1. V gives up 6 bases and J gives up 8 bases, and the segment between their germline ends measures 19 bases. CDR1 and CDR2 are read off the germline V gene (reference sequence) as LNHDA and SQIVND. Genomic DNA was extracted from sorted cells with the Quick-DNA Microprep Kit. TCRbeta DNA was amplified with the immunoSEQ hsTCRbeta kit following the manufacturer's protocol. An Illumina MiSeq instrument was used to sequence the TCRbeta libraries. Per the original workflow: After out-of-frame sequences were removed, 2,204,828 distinct TCRbeta sequences remained, averaging around 67,000 per individual. Each individual was scored by the count of around 160 previously reported CMV-associated TCRbeta sequences and the total productive distinct TCRbeta count. A beta-binomial model was reimplemented in Python, and scikit-learn random forests with default parameters were trained on data from the US cohort. Classifier performance on the Belgian cohort was reported as the median AUC with percentile confidence intervals calculated over 10,000 bootstrap iterations. Imported from immuneACCESS, the table was reduced by TCRdb to in-frame sequences with V and J called. These copies leave out some clones; in studies compared against another copy, an unresolved V gene accounts for under half, and the cause of the remainder is not known. Clone size and the V and J calls come from that table; the DNA yielded D and trimming. A total of fewer than 50,000 clones appear in this sample, 79% of them only once. The ten largest clones capture roughly 5% of the sample.

Material for sequencing was memory CD4+ T cells from blood. The V and J segments used are TRBV19 and TRBJ1-4, with TRBD1 as a weak D call on 6 bases. This TCR was sampled from an adult in good health and CMV-seropositive. The base sequence is TGTGCCAGTAGACCCCGGGGGGGCCAAGGAGAAAAACTGTTTTTT. It encodes CASRPRGGQGEKLFF.